This TCR beta chain is from a study of shared clonotypes between healthy human individuals. Study in general: Each donor's CD4 naive and CD4 memory cells filled three plates apiece, CD8 naive two, and CD8 memory one.

Produced via immunoSEQ multiplex PCR; TCRdb's table is partial and in-frame only. This table has 150,000 to 200,000 clones, roughly 91% appearing once. Germline V gene lookup returns CDR1 SGHRS and CDR2 YFSETQ. V gave up 0 bases and J gave up 3 bases; unmatched junction bases: 6. The CDR3 covers 15 residues. The sequence was collected from a woman in her 30s in good health. The genes are TRBV5-1 and TRBJ2-7, with 7 nucleotides matching TRBD1. Sequenced sample: naive CD4+ T cells sorted from blood. This sample's subset: CD45RA+ positively selected. In nucleotides, the CDR3 is TGCGCCAGCAGCTTGGTCACAGGGGATATCTACGAGCAGTACTTC. It translates to CASSLVTGDIYEQYF.